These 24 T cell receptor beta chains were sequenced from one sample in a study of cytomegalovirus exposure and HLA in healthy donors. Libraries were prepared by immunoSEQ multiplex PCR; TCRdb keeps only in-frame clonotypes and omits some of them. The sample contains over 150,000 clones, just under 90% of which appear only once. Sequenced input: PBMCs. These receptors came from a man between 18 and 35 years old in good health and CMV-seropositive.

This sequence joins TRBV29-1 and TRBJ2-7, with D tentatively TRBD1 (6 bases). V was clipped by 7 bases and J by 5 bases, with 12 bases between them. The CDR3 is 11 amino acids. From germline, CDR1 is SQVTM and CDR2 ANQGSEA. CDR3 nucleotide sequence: TGCAGCGGGAAACAGGGAGACGAGCAGTACTTC. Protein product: CSGKQGDEQYF.

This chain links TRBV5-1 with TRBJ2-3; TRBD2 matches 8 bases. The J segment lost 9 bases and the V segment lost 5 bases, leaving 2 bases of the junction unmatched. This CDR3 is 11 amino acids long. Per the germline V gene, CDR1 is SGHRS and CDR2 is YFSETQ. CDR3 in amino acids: CASSSGGTQYF. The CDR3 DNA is TGCGCCAGCAGTTCGGGAGGGACGCAGTATTTT.

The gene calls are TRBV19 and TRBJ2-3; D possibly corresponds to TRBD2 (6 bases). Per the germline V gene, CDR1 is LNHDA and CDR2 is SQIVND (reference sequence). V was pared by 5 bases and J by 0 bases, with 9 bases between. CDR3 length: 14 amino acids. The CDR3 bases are TGTGCCAGTAGTCTCGGGACTAGCACAGATACGCAGTATTTT. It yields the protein CASSLGTSTDTQYF.

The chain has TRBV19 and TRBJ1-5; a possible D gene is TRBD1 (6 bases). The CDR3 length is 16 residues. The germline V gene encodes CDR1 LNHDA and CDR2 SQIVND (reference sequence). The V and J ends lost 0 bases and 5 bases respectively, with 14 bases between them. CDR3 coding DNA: TGTGCCAGTAGTATAGATCGGGGGCGGGGGGATCAGCCCCAGCATTTT. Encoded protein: CASSIDRGRGDQPQHF.

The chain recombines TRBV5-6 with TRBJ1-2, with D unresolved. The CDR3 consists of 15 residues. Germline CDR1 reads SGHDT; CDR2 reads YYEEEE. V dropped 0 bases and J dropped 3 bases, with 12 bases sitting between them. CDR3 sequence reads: CASSLDPVFDYGYTF. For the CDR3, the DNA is TGTGCCAGCAGCTTGGATCCAGTCTTCGACTATGGCTACACCTTC.

The CDR3 DNA reads TGTGCCATCAGGACCCGGGAAAACACAGATACGCAGTATTTT. Translating it yields CAIRTRENTDTQYF. This chain connects TRBV10-3 to TRBJ2-3; maybe TRBD2 (5 bases). CDR3 length: 14 residues. Germline loops: CDR1 ENHRY, CDR2 SYGVKD. Trimming stripped 6 bases from V and 2 bases from J, with 12 bases between.

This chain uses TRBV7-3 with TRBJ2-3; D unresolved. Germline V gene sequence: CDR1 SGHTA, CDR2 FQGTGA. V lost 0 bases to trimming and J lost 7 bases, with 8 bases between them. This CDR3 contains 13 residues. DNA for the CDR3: TGTGCCAGCAGCTTAACGGAGCGATATACGCAGTATTTT. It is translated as CASSLTERYTQYF.

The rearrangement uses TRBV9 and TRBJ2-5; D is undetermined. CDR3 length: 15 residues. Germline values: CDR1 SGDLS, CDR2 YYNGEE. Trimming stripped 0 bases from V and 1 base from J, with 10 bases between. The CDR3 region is CASSVAVGSQETQYF. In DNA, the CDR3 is TGTGCCAGCAGCGTAGCTGTCGGGTCCCAAGAGACCCAGTACTTC. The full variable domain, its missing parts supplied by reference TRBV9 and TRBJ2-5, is DSGVTQTPKHLITATGQRVTLRCSPRSGDLSVYWYQQSLDQGLQFLIQYYNGEERAKGNILERFSAQQFPDLHSELNLSSLELGDSALYFCASSVAVGSQETQYFGPGTRLLVL.

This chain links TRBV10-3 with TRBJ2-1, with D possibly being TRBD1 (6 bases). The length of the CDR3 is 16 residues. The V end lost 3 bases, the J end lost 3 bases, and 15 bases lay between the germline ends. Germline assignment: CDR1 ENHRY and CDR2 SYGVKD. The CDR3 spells CAISDNTRGSYNEQFF. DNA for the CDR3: TGTGCCATCAGTGACAACACGAGGGGGAGCTACAATGAGCAGTTCTTC.

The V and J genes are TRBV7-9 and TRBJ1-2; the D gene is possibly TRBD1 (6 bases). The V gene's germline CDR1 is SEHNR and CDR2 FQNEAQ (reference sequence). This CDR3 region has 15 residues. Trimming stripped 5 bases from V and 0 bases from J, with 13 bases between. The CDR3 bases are TGTGCCAGCAGCGATTTGGACAGAGCTAACTATGGCTACACCTTC. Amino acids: CASSDLDRANYGYTF.

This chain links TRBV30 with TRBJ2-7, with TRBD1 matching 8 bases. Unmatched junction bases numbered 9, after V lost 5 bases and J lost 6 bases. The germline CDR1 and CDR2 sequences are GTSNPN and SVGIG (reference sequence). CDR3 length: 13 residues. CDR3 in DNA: TGTGCCTGGGACGGACAGGGAGTCGGCGAGCAGTACTTC. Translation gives CAWDGQGVGEQYF.

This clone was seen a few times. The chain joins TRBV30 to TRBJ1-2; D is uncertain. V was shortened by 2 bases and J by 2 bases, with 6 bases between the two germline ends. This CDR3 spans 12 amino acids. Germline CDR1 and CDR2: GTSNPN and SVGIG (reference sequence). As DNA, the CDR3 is TGTGCCTGGAGTAACAGCAACTATGGCTACACCTTC. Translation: CAWSNSNYGYTF.

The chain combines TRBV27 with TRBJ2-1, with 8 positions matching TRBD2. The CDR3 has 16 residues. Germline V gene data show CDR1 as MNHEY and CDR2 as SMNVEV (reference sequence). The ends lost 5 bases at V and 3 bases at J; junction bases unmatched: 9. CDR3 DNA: TGTGCCAGCAGTCCCGGGACTAGATCCCTCTACAATGAGCAGTTCTTC. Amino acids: CASSPGTRSLYNEQFF.

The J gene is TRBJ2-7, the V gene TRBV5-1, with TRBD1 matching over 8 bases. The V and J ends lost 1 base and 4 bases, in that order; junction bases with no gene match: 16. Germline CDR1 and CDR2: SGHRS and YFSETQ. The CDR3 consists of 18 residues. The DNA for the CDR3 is TGCGCCAGCAGCTTGCGGCAACCAGGGGGGCAGGGGGCTTACGAGCAGTACTTC. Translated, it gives CASSLRQPGGQGAYEQYF.

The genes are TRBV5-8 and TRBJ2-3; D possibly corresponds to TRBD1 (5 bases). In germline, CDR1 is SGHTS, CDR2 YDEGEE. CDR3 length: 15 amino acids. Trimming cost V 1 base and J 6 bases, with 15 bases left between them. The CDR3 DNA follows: TGTGCCAGCAGCTTGAACCCCCTGGACACGGATACGCAGTATTTT. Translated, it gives CASSLNPLDTDTQYF.

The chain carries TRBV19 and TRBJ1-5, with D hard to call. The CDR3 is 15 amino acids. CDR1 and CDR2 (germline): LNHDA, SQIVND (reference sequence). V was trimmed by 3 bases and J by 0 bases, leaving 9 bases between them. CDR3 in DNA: TGTGCCAGTAGTATGGGAGATTATAGCAATCAGCCCCAGCATTTT. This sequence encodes CASSMGDYSNQPQHF.

The CDR3 DNA is TGTGCCAGCAGCTTAGCGCGAATGGCGGGAGAGCAGTACTTC. It translates to CASSLARMAGEQYF. The rearrangement joins TRBV7-8 to TRBJ2-7; a weak D match, TRBD2 (6 bases). CDR1 and CDR2 (germline): SGHVS, FQNEAQ. The CDR3 totals 14 residues. Trimming stripped 0 bases from V and 7 bases from J, with 13 bases between.

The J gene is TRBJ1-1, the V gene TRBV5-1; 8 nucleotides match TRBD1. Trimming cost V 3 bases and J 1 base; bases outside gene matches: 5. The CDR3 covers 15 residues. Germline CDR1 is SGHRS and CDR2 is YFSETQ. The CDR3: CASSSDGQGNTEAFF. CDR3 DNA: TGCGCCAGCAGCTCGGATGGACAGGGGAACACTGAAGCTTTCTTT.

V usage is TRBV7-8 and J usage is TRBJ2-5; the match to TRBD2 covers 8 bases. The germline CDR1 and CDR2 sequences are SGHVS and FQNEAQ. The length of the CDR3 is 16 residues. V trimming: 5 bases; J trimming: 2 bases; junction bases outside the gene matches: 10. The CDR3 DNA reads TGTGCCAGCAGCAGCAGACGGCGGGAGGATCAAGAGACCCAGTACTTC. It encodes CASSSRRREDQETQYF.

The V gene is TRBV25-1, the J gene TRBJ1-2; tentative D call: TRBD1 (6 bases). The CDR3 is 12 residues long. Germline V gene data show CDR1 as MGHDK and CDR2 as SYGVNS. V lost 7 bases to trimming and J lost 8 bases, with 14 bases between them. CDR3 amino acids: CASNTGSGGYTF. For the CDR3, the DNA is TGTGCCAGCAATACAGGGAGTGGGGGCTACACCTTC.

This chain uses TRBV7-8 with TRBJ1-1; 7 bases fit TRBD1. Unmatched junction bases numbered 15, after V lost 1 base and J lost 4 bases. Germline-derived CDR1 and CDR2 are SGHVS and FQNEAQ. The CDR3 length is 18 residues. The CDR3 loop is CASSLVNTQQTGFTEAFF. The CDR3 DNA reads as TGTGCCAGCAGCTTAGTAAATACCCAACAGACAGGGTTCACTGAAGCTTTCTTT.

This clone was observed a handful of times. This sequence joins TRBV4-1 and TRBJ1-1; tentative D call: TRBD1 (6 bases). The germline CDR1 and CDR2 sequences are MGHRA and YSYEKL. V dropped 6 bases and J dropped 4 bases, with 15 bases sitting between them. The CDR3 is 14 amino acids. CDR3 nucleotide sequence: TGCGCCAGCAGACTCCAGGGGTCTGGCACTGAAGCTTTCTTT. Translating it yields CASRLQGSGTEAFF.

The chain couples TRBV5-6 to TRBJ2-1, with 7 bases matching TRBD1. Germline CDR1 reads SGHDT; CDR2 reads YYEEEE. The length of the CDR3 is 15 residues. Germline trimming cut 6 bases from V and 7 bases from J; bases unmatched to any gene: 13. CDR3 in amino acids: CASILGKIRGNEQFF. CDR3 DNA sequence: TGTGCCAGCATTTTAGGGAAAATCAGGGGGAATGAGCAGTTCTTC.

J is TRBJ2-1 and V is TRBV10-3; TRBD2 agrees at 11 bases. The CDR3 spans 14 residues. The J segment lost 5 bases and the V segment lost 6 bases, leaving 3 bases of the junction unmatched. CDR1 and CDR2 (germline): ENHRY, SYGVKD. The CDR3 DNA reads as TGTGCCATCAGCGCGGGACTAGCGGACAATGAGCAGTTCTTC. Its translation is CAISAGLADNEQFF.